The clone carrying this TCR beta chain was observed at least ten times. The second PCR ran about 6 to 12 cycles with a sample-barcoded 5' primer and J-beta primers. TCRdb reprocessed the 5' RACE reads via MiXCR and lists one record per CDR3 protein. The sample holds approximately 960,000 distinct CDR3 sequences; about 27% are singletons and the top ten take about a tenth. Trimming shortened V by 1 base and J by 0 bases, and 12 bases separated the two germline ends. Germline V CDR1 and CDR2: SQVTM, ANQGSEA. This CDR3 spans 15 amino acids. This record belongs to a study of blood T cells in healthy people across ages. These data were likewise used in another study, on T cells of mothers and their children.

The rearrangement joins TRBV29-1 to TRBJ1-2; D gene ambiguous. The TCR sequence derives from a woman aged 40 to 50 in good health. Material: blood. Here the CDR3 reads CSVEVSGRANYGYTF. The CDR3 DNA reads TGCAGCGTTGAAGTTTCGGGCAGAGCTAACTATGGCTACACCTTC.